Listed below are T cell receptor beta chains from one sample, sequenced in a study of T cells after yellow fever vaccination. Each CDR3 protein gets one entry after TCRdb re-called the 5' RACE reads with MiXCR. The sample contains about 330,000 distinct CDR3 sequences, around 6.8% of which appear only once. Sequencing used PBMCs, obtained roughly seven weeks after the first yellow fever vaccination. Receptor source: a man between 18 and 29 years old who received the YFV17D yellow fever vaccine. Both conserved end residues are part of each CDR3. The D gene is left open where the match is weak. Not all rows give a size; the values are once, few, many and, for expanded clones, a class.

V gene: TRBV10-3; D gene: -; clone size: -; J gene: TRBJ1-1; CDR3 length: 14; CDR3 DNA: TGTGCCATCAGTCCGGGACTCAGGAACACTGAAGCTTTCTTT; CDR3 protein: CAISPGLRNTEAFF
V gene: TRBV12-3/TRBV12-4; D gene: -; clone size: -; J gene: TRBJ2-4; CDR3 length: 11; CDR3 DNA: TGTGCCAGCGGGGGGCGCGACATTCAGTACTTC; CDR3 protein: CASGGRDIQYF
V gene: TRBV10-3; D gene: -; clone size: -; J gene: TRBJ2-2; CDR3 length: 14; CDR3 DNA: TGTGCCATCAGGGGACTCGATCTGACCGGGGAGCTGTTTTTT; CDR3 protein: CAIRGLDLTGELFF
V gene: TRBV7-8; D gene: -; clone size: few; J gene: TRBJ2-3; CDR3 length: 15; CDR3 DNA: TGTGCCAGCAGCTTAGGGGCGAGTAGCACAGATACGCAGTATTTT; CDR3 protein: CASSLGASSTDTQYF
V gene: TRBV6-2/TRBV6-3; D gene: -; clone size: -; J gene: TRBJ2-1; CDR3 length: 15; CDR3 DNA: TGTGCCAGCAGTTATCGCGGGACTCTCTACAATGAGCAGTTCTTC; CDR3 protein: CASSYRGTLYNEQFF
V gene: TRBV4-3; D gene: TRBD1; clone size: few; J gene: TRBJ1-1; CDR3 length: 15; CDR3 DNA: TGCGCCAGCAGCCAACAGGGGGAAATGAACACTGAAGCTTTCTTT; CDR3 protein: CASSQQGEMNTEAFF
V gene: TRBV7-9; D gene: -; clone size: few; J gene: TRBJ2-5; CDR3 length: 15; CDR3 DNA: TGTGCCAGCAGCCCACCAACGGGGGAGCAAGAGACCCAGTACTTC; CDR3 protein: CASSPPTGEQETQYF
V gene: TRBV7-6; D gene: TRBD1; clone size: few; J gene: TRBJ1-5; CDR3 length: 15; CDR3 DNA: TGTGCCAGCAGCCCCAAGGACAGGGAGAATCAGCCCCAGCATTTT; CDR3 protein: CASSPKDRENQPQHF
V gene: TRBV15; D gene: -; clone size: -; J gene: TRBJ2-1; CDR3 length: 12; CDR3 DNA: TGTGCCACCAGCAGAGAGAGCAATGAGCAGTTCTTC; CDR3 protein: CATSRESNEQFF
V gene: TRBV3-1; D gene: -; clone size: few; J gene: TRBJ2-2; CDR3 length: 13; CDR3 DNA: TGTGCCAGCAGCCTAGCGCACACCGGGGAGCTGTTTTTT; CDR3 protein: CASSLAHTGELFF
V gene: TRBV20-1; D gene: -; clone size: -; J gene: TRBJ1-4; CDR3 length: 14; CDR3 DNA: TGCAGTGCTAGAGATCGTAGGGGAGACGAAAAACTGTTTTTT; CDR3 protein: CSARDRRGDEKLFF
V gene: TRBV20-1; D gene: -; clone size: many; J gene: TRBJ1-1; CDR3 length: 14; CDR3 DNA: TGCAGTGCAAAGGGGCGGCCAGGGGACACTGAAGCTTTCTTT; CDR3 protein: CSAKGRPGDTEAFF
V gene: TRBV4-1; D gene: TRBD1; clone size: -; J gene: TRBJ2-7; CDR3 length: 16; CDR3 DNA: TGCGCCAGCAGCCAAGATCTTCCAGGGGGCTCCTACGAGCAGTACTTC; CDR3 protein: CASSQDLPGGSYEQYF
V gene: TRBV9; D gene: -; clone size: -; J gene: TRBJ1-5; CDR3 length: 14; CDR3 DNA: TGTGCCAGCAGCGTAGGGACACGAAATCAGCCCCAGCATTTT; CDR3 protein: CASSVGTRNQPQHF
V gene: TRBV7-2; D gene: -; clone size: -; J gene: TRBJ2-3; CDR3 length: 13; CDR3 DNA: TGTGCCAGCAGCTTAGTATCAGGACAGCTTCCGTATTTT; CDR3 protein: CASSLVSGQLPYF
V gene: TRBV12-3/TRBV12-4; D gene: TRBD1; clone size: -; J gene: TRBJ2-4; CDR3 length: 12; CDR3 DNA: TGTGCCAGCAGGGGGGACAGAAACATTCAGTACTTC; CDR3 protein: CASRGDRNIQYF
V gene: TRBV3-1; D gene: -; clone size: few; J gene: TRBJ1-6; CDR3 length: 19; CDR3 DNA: TGTGCCAGCAGCCAAGATCACGGGGGGCTAACGTTATATAATTCACCCCTCCACTTT; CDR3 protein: CASSQDHGGLTLYNSPLHF
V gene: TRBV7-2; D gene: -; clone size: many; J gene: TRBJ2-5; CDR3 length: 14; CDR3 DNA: TGTGCCAGCAGCTTAAGGCCAGTACAAGAGACCCAGTACTTC; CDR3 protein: CASSLRPVQETQYF
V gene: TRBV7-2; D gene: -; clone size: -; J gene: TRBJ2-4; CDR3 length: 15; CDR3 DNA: TGTGCCAGCAGCTTATGGGCGGTTCCAACGGACATTCAGTACTTC; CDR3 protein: CASSLWAVPTDIQYF
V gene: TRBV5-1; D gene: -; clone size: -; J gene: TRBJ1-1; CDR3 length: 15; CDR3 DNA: TGCGCCAGCAGCTTTGTCCCCGGGGCGAACACTGAAGCTTTCTTT; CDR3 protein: CASSFVPGANTEAFF